The 23 T cell receptor beta chains reported below all come from one sample, sequenced in a study of cytomegalovirus exposure and HLA in healthy donors. Primers: 60 Vbeta forward and 13 Jbeta reverse. The method was immunoSEQ multiplex PCR; TCRdb's version includes in-frame clones alone and lacks a portion of them. The table gives over 100,000 clones; the top ten clones make up over 1.5% of it. The sequenced material came from PBMCs. The receptors were sampled from a woman in her forties in good health and CMV-seropositive.

The J gene is TRBJ1-2, the V gene TRBV10-3; D is uncertain. The CDR3 length is 12 residues. Germline CDR1 is ENHRY and CDR2 is SYGVKD. With 8 bases removed from V and 4 bases from J, the gap between germline ends came to 11 bases. As DNA, the CDR3 is TGTGCCATCCAGAGCGGGGTCTATGGCTACACCTTC. Its translation: CAIQSGVYGYTF.

This chain uses TRBV27 with TRBJ2-1; 10 bases are a match to TRBD2. This CDR3 contains 15 residues. The V gene's germline CDR1 is MNHEY and CDR2 SMNVEV (reference sequence). V shed 5 bases and J 2 bases; nucleotides not matched to a gene: 3. In nucleotides, the CDR3 is TGTGCCAGCAGTGCCGGACTAGCGGCCTACAATGAGCAGTTCTTC. Protein: CASSAGLAAYNEQFF.

The rearrangement links TRBV10-3 to TRBJ2-1, with 11 bases matching TRBD2. This CDR3 region has 14 residues. Germline lookup yields CDR1 ENHRY and CDR2 SYGVKD. V lost 7 bases and J lost 6; bases outside the gene matches: 5. The CDR3 loop reads CAIKALAGVNEQFF. The CDR3 DNA sequence: TGTGCCATCAAAGCACTAGCGGGAGTCAATGAGCAGTTCTTC.

This sequence joins TRBV5-6 and TRBJ2-3; D is ambiguous. Looked up from germline, CDR1 is SGHDT and CDR2 is YYEEEE. The CDR3 is made up of 13 amino acids. Trimming stripped 0 bases from V and 4 bases from J, with 6 bases between. CDR3 sequence: CASSLDFADTQYF. CDR3 in DNA: TGTGCCAGCAGCTTGGACTTCGCAGATACGCAGTATTTT.

The chain joins TRBV5-1 to TRBJ2-2; D remains ambiguous. The CDR3 sequence is 15 residues long. The germline V and J ends were trimmed by 0 bases and 0 bases, with 6 bases remaining between them. Per germline, CDR1 SGHRS and CDR2 YFSETQ. The CDR3 DNA is TGCGCCAGCAGCTTGGATACACCGAACACCGGGGAGCTGTTTTTT. This translates into CASSLDTPNTGELFF.

With regard to this clone: One end of the junction varies from germline; a read error may be responsible. The chain combines TRBV4-2 with TRBJ2-7, with 12 bases matching TRBD2. This CDR3 has 15 residues. CDR1 LGHNA and CDR2 YNFKEQ come from the germline V gene. This CDR3 reads CASSQEVGTSGPPFF. CDR3 nucleotides: TGTGCCAGCAGCCAAGAGGTAGGGACTAGCGGGCCTCCATTCTTC.

J is TRBJ2-2 and V is TRBV2; D is uncertain. V was clipped by 4 bases and J by 6 bases, with 21 bases between them. Germline CDR1 and CDR2: SNHLY and FYNNEI. This CDR3 spans 17 amino acids. CDR3 in amino acids: CASSVTSWLLAAGELFF. The DNA of the CDR3 is TGTGCCAGCAGTGTAACAAGCTGGCTGCTGGCGGCCGGGGAGCTGTTTTTT.

The chain couples TRBV30 to TRBJ2-3; 11 nucleotides align to TRBD1. After removal of 6 bases from V and 4 bases from J, the junction contained 21 bases not matched to a gene. Germline V CDR1 and CDR2: GTSNPN, SVGIG (reference sequence). This CDR3 is 19 amino acids long. The chain's CDR3 is CACPANPGQGDFGADTQYF. The DNA for the CDR3 is TGTGCCTGTCCAGCCAATCCGGGACAGGGGGATTTCGGGGCAGATACGCAGTATTTT. Variable domain in full (rest from reference TRBV30 and TRBJ2-3): SQTIHQWPATLVQPVGSPLSLECTVEGTSNPNLYWYRQAAGRGLQLLFYSVGIGQISSEVPQNLSASRPQDRQFILSSKKLLLSDSGFYLCACPANPGQGDFGADTQYFGPGTRLTVL.

The chain recombines TRBV7-6 with TRBJ1-1; possible D gene TRBD1, 6 bases. Trimming removed 1 base from V and 4 bases from J, with 10 bases in between. Germline CDR1 is SGHVS and CDR2 is FNYEAQ. CDR3 length equals 14 residues. CDR3 protein: CASSLVGGGTEAFF. The CDR3 DNA reads TGTGCCAGCAGCTTAGTAGGGGGGGGCACTGAAGCTTTCTTT. Looking up the rest from reference TRBV7-6 and TRBJ1-1 gives the full variable domain: GAGVSQSPRYKVTKRGQDVALRCDPISGHVSLYWYRQALGQGPEFLTYFNYEAQQDKSGLPNDRFSAERPEGSISTLTIQRTEQRDSAMYRCASSLVGGGTEAFFGQGTRLTVV.

CDR3 nucleotides: TGTGCCAGCAGCTGGGGTCCTACGGGGTCAACTAATGAAAAACTGTTTTTT. As protein: CASSWGPTGSTNEKLFF. The chain has TRBV5-6 and TRBJ1-4; D gene unclear. V lost 3 bases and J 0 bases, leaving 15 bases between the germline ends. Germline CDR1 reads SGHDT; CDR2 reads YYEEEE. The CDR3 has 17 residues.

The rearrangement uses TRBV28 and TRBJ1-2; D is perhaps TRBD1 (5 bases). CDR3 length: 12 residues. Germline V CDR1 and CDR2: MDHEN, SYDVKM. V lost 6 bases and J lost 3, with 8 bases in between. CDR3 coding DNA: TGTGCCAGCAGCCCAGGGTACTATGGCTACACCTTC. It yields the protein CASSPGYYGYTF.

The chain recombines TRBV5-1 with TRBJ2-3; a weak D match, TRBD1 (6 bases). CDR3 size: 14 residues. The V end lost 2 bases, the J end lost 4 bases, and 11 bases lay between the germline ends. CDR1 and CDR2 from the germline V gene are SGHRS and YFSETQ. CDR3 coding DNA: TGCGCCAGCAGCTTAAGGCAGGGGTCAGATACGCAGTATTTT. This translates into CASSLRQGSDTQYF.

The chain joins TRBV10-3 to TRBJ1-1; 8 bases align to TRBD1. The CDR3 sequence is 15 residues long. The V gene's germline CDR1 is ENHRY and CDR2 SYGVKD. With 3 bases clipped from V and 3 bases from J, the junction kept 6 bases outside the gene matches. CDR3 sequence (DNA): TGTGCCATCAGTGAAGGATACAGGGGGGACACTGAAGCTTTCTTT. Encoded protein: CAISEGYRGDTEAFF.

J is TRBJ1-5 and V is TRBV6-1; weak D call: TRBD1 (5 bases). This CDR3 comprises 18 residues. Per germline, CDR1 MNHNS and CDR2 SASEGT. Deletions cut 4 bases from V and 2 bases from J, with 21 bases between. This CDR3 is CASSGTGVVGSRNQPQHF. For the CDR3, the DNA is TGTGCCAGCAGTGGTACGGGGGTCGTTGGTTCGCGCAATCAGCCCCAGCATTTT.

The chain combines TRBV7-2 with TRBJ2-6, with 11 bases identical to TRBD2. This CDR3 region has 17 residues. J lost 3 bases, V lost 4 bases, and 5 bases had no gene match. Germline CDR1 is SGHTA and CDR2 is FQGNSA. The CDR3 DNA reads as TGTGCCAGCAGCTCCTATAGCGGGAGGGATGGGGCCAACGTCCTGACTTTC. It translates to CASSSYSGRDGANVLTF. The full variable domain, in which reference TRBV7-2 and TRBJ2-6 provide the parts outside the CDR3, is GAGVSQSPSNKVTEKGKDVELRCDPISGHTALYWYRQSLGQGLEFLIYFQGNSAPDKSGLPSDRFSAERTGGSVSTLTIQRTQQEDSAVYLCASSSYSGRDGANVLTFGAGSRLTVL.

As DNA, the CDR3 is TGTGCCAGCAGCTTAGAACTCGGACAGGGTCGGCAGACCCAGTACTTC. It codes for CASSLELGQGRQTQYF. The chain uses TRBV11-2 and TRBJ2-5; 8 bases line up with TRBD1. V was clipped by 0 bases and J by 6 bases; unmatched bases: 9. The CDR3 runs to 16 residues. Germline V lookup: CDR1 SGHAT, CDR2 FQNNGV. Combining the CDR3 with reference TRBV11-2 and TRBJ2-5 gives the whole variable domain EAGVAQSPRYKIIEKRQSVAFWCNPISGHATLYWYQQILGQGPKLLIQFQNNGVVDDSQLPKDRFSAERLKGVDSTLKIQPAKLEDSAVYLCASSLELGQGRQTQYFGPGTRLLVL.

The chain couples TRBV7-2 to TRBJ2-5, with 9 bases fitting TRBD2. Trimming took 2 bases from V and 1 from J; bases not matched to a gene: 8. The CDR3 length is 17 residues. Per germline, CDR1 SGHTA and CDR2 FQGNSA. In DNA, the CDR3 is TGTGCCAGCAGCTTATCGCGGGGGGGGCCCCTCCAAGAGACCCAGTACTTC. Amino acids: CASSLSRGGPLQETQYF.

The CDR3 loop is CASSRMGERELVGELFF. In DNA form, the CDR3 reads TGCGCCAGCAGCCGGATGGGAGAGCGGGAGTTGGTCGGGGAGCTGTTTTTT. This rearrangement joins TRBV5-1 to TRBJ2-2; TRBD2 aligns across 8 bases. The germline CDR1 and CDR2 sequences are SGHRS and YFSETQ. With 4 bases clipped from V and 7 bases from J, the junction kept 15 bases outside the gene matches. The CDR3 loop spans 17 amino acids. Variable domain in full (rest from reference TRBV5-1 and TRBJ2-2): KAGVTQTPRYLIKTRGQQVTLSCSPISGHRSVSWYQQTPGQGLQFLFEYFSETQRNKGNFPGRFSGRQFSNSRSEMNVSTLELGDSALYLCASSRMGERELVGELFFGEGSRLTVL.

DNA for the CDR3: TGTGCCAGCAGTCCAGAGACTAGCGGGAGTTCAGATACGCAGTATTTT. Its protein is CASSPETSGSSDTQYF. The V and J genes are TRBV9 and TRBJ2-3, with 12 bases identical to TRBD2. Germline CDR1 SGDLS, CDR2 YYNGEE. Germline trimming cut 5 bases from V and 4 bases from J; bases unmatched to any gene: 8. The CDR3 totals 16 residues.

The V call is TRBV25-1, the J call TRBJ2-1, with TRBD1 matching over 7 bases. Germline trimming cut 5 bases from V and 7 bases from J; bases unmatched to any gene: 2. This CDR3 contains 12 residues. From germline, CDR1 is MGHDK and CDR2 SYGVNS. The CDR3 nucleotides are TGTGCCAGCAGTCTACAGGGGAATGAGCAGTTCTTC. The encoded protein is CASSLQGNEQFF. The whole variable domain, remainder taken from reference TRBV25-1 and TRBJ2-1, is EADIYQTPRYLVIGTGKKITLECSQTMGHDKMYWYQQDPGMELHLIHYSYGVNSTEKGDLSSESTVSRIRTEHFPLTLESARPSHTSQYLCASSLQGNEQFFGPGTRLTVL.

CDR3 protein: CASSLSSRQGNQPQHF. Here the CDR3 DNA reads TGTGCCAGCAGTTTATCGTCCCGACAGGGGAATCAGCCCCAGCATTTT. The genes are TRBV27 and TRBJ1-5, with 8 bases identical to TRBD1. This CDR3 contains 16 residues. V gave up 0 bases and J gave up 4 bases; unmatched junction bases: 5. CDR1 MNHEY and CDR2 SMNVEV come from the germline V gene (reference sequence).

For the CDR3, the DNA is TGTGCCAGCATTGGGGCGGGAGTCGATATAACAGATACGCAGTATTTT. Translation gives CASIGAGVDITDTQYF. The chain is built from TRBV2 and TRBJ2-3; 7 bases line up with TRBD2. This CDR3 has 16 residues. CDR1 and CDR2 (germline): SNHLY, FYNNEI. The V and J ends lost 7 bases and 3 bases, in that order; junction bases with no gene match: 13.

The chain couples TRBV7-2 to TRBJ1-1; TRBD1 matches at 12 bases. J lost 5 bases, V lost 4 bases, and 11 bases had no gene match. The germline V gene encodes CDR1 SGHTA and CDR2 FQGNSA. The CDR3 covers 17 residues. CDR3: CASSSTGTGGARTEAFF. The CDR3 bases are TGTGCCAGCAGCTCTACCGGGACAGGGGGCGCGAGGACTGAAGCTTTCTTT.